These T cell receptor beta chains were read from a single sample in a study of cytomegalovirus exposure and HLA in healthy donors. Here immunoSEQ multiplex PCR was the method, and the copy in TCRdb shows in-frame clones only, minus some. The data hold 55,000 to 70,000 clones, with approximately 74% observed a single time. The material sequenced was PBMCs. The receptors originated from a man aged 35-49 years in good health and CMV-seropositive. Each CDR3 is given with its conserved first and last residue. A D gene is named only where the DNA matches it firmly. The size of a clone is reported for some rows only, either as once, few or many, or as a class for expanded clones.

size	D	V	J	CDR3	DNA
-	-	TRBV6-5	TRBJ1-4	CASGGSNAPGEKLFF	TGTGCCAGCGGAGGATCAAATGCGCCCGGCGAAAAACTGTTTTTT
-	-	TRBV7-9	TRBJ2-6	CSSSLVGGVSSGANVLTF	TGTTCCAGCAGCTTGGTAGGCGGGGTGAGCTCTGGGGCCAACGTCCTGACTTTC
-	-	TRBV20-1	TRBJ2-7	CSASSAYEQYF	TGCAGTGCCTCCTCCGCCTACGAGCAGTACTTC
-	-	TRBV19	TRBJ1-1	CASTGEEAEAFF	TGTGCCAGTACAGGGGAAGAGGCTGAAGCTTTCTTT
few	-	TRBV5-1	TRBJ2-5	CASSLVASQETQYF	TGCGCCAGCAGCTTGGTCGCCAGCCAAGAGACCCAGTACTTC
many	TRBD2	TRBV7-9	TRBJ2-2	CAPGEREPNTGELFF	TGTGCCCCCGGAGAGCGGGAGCCGAACACCGGGGAGCTGTTTTTT
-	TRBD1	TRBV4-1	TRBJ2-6	CASSQPGGSGANVLTF	TGCGCCAGCAGCCAACCAGGGGGCTCTGGGGCCAACGTCCTGACTTTC
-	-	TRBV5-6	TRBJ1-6	CASSYEGGAYNSPLHF	TGTGCCAGCAGCTATGAGGGGGGGGCATATAATTCACCCCTCCACTTT
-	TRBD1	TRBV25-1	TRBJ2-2	CASSEWGQGHGELFF	TGTGCCAGCAGTGAGTGGGGACAGGGGCACGGGGAGCTGTTTTTT
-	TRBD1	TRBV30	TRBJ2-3	CAWSPGQASTDTQYF	TGTGCCTGGAGTCCCGGACAGGCGAGCACAGATACGCAGTATTTT
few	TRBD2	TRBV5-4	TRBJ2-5	CASSLVGLAGVETQYF	TGTGCCAGCAGCTTGGTCGGGCTAGCGGGGGTAGAGACCCAGTACTTC
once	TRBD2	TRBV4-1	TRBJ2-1	CASSRRTSGREYNEQFF	TGCGCCAGCAGCCGCAGGACTAGCGGGAGGGAATACAATGAGCAGTTCTTC
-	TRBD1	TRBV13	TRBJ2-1	CASSPRTGDYNEQFF	TGTGCCAGCAGCCCCAGGACAGGGGATTACAATGAGCAGTTCTTC
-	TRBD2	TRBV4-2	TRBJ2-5	CASSQSWGLAQETQYF	TGTGCCAGCAGCCAATCATGGGGACTAGCCCAAGAGACCCAGTACTTC
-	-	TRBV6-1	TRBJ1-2	CASALNRDYTF	TGTGCCAGCGCCCTGAACCGGGACTACACCTTC
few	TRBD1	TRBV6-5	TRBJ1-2	CASSYLRTGGGYGYTF	TGTGCCAGCAGTTACCTAAGGACAGGGGGCGGCTATGGCTACACCTTC
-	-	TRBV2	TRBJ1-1	CASSEAAGIGSAFF	TGTGCCAGCAGTGAGGCGGCCGGGATCGGGTCGGCTTTCTTT
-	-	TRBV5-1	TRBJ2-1	CASSLLMSSYNEQFF	TGCGCCAGCAGCTTGCTAATGAGCTCCTACAATGAGCAGTTCTTC
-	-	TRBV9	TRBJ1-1	CASSTQGNTEAFF	TGTGCCAGCAGCACCCAGGGCAACACTGAAGCTTTCTTT
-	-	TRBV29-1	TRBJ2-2	CSVEFGGIGGELFF	TGCAGCGTTGAATTCGGGGGAATCGGCGGGGAGCTGTTTTTT
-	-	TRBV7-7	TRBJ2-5	CASSLDWTEETQYF	TGTGCTAGCAGCTTAGACTGGACTGAAGAGACCCAGTACTTC
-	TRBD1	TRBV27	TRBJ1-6	CASRPIVGQGWSPLHF	TGTGCCAGCAGACCAATCGTAGGACAGGGGTGGTCACCCCTCCACTTT
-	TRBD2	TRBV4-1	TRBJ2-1	CASSQLDYRTSGRDNEQFF	TGCGCCAGCAGCCAACTGGACTATAGGACTAGCGGGAGGGATAATGAGCAGTTCTTC
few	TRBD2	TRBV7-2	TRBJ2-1	CASSKVAGGEYNEQFF	TGTGCCAGCAGCAAAGTAGCGGGGGGAGAGTACAATGAGCAGTTCTTC
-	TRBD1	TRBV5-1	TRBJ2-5	CASSPGQTQETQYF	TGCGCCAGCAGCCCGGGACAGACCCAAGAGACCCAGTACTTC
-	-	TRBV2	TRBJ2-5	CASSERVGQGYQETQYF	TGTGCCAGCAGTGAACGGGTTGGGCAGGGGTACCAAGAGACCCAGTACTTC